The 18 T cell receptor beta chains below come from one sample, sequenced in a study of blood T cell repertoires in COVID-19. Method: immunoSEQ multiplex PCR; TCRdb's copy keeps in-frame clones and lacks some. This table has 250,000 to 350,000 clones, around 89% appearing once. Sequenced material: PBMCs or T cells enriched from blood (not recorded which). These receptors were taken from a young woman with acute COVID-19.

The chain couples TRBV11-3 to TRBJ2-1; TRBD2 aligns across 8 bases. In germline, CDR1 is SGHNT, CDR2 YENEEA. This CDR3 has 12 amino acids. Trimming cost V 5 bases and J 11 bases; bases outside gene matches: 5. CDR3 DNA: TGTGCCAGCAGCCCGGGACTAGTTCAGCAGTTCTTC. Its protein product is CASSPGLVQQFF.

The rearrangement joins TRBV28 to TRBJ2-4; D is unclear. This CDR3 comprises 13 residues. Per the germline V gene, CDR1 is MDHEN and CDR2 is SYDVKM. V lost 6 bases and J lost 15, with 21 bases in between. The CDR3 here is CASSTTTQSLWYF. CDR3 DNA: TGTGCCAGCAGCACGACGACACAAAGTTTGTGGTACTTC.

This clone occurred a few times. The V call is TRBV5-4, the J call TRBJ1-4; D gene unclear. CDR3 size: 13 residues. Germline CDR1 and CDR2: SGHNT and YYREEE (reference sequence). Trimming shortened V by 2 bases and J by 5 bases, and 7 bases separated the two germline ends. DNA of the CDR3: TGTGCCAGCAGCTTTCAGGCGAATGAAAAACTGTTTTTT. Its translation: CASSFQANEKLFF.

The J gene is TRBJ2-5, the V gene TRBV10-1, with 13 bases lining up with TRBD2. V dropped 8 bases and J dropped 5; count of bases not matched to a gene: 8. The CDR3 consists of 15 residues. Per the germline V gene, CDR1 is WNHNN and CDR2 is SYGVQD (reference sequence). CDR3 bases: TGCGCCAGCTCGGGAGGACTAGCGGGAGATGAGACCCAGTACTTC. Translated, it gives CASSGGLAGDETQYF.

The chain recombines TRBV28 with TRBJ1-6, with 10 positions matching TRBD1. Per germline, CDR1 MDHEN and CDR2 SYDVKM. Losses at the gene ends were 6 bases for V and 5 bases for J; bases not matched to a gene: 7. The CDR3 contains 16 residues. The CDR3 DNA reads as TGTGCCAGCAGCCTACGACAGGGGGCCAATAATTCACCCCTCCACTTT. It yields the protein CASSLRQGANNSPLHF.

The rearrangement uses TRBV27 and TRBJ2-7; D perhaps matches TRBD1 (5 bases). V was clipped by 4 bases and J by 0 bases, with 16 bases between them. The CDR3 length is 16 residues. The germline CDR1 and CDR2 sequences are MNHEY and SMNVEV (reference sequence). This CDR3 reads CASSSPWQGNSYEQYF. The DNA for the CDR3 is TGTGCCAGCAGTTCCCCCTGGCAGGGTAACTCCTACGAGCAGTACTTC.

This chain links TRBV7-6 with TRBJ2-1; 11 nucleotides line up with TRBD2. Germline assignment: CDR1 SGHVS and CDR2 FNYEAQ. The length of the CDR3 is 16 residues. Trimming cost V 5 bases and J 5 bases; bases outside gene matches: 8. The CDR3 loop reads CASSTSGTSGHNEQFF. The CDR3, as DNA: TGTGCCAGCAGCACCTCCGGGACTAGCGGTCACAATGAGCAGTTCTTC.

The chain has TRBV3-1 (or the pseudogene TRBV3-2) and TRBJ2-5; 10 bases match TRBD2. This CDR3 comprises 19 residues. Germline CDR1 LGHDT, CDR2 YNNKEL (reference sequence). V gave up 0 bases and J gave up 3 bases; unmatched junction bases: 13. This CDR3 reads CASSQEEEGLAGGKETQYF. The CDR3, as DNA: TGTGCCAGCAGCCAAGAGGAAGAGGGGTTAGCGGGAGGAAAAGAGACCCAGTACTTC.

The chain's CDR3 is CASSYSGQAFF. The CDR3 coding sequence is TGTGCCAGCAGTTACTCGGGGCAAGCTTTCTTT. The chain recombines TRBV6-5 with TRBJ1-1; a weak D match, TRBD1 (5 bases). CDR1 is MNHEY and CDR2 is SVGAGI in the germline V gene. The CDR3 spans 11 residues. The V end was cut by 0 bases, the J end by 9 bases, with 5 bases between.

CDR3 nucleotides: TGTGCCAGCAGTGGCAACGGGGAAGAGGAAAAACTGTTTTTT. Encoded protein: CASSGNGEEEKLFF. The chain links TRBV28 to TRBJ1-4; D is uncertain. Trimming removed 5 bases at V and 8 bases at J, with 15 bases between. CDR3 length: 14 amino acids. CDR1 and CDR2 (germline): MDHEN, SYDVKM.

The gene calls are TRBV15 and TRBJ1-1; 7 positions match TRBD1. The CDR3 is 16 residues long. The V gene's germline CDR1 is LNHNV and CDR2 YYDKDF (reference sequence). J lost 3 bases, V lost 0 bases, and 7 bases had no gene match. CDR3 in DNA: TGTGCCACCAGCAGAGATCCCCACAGGGGCGACACTGAAGCTTTCTTT. Translation: CATSRDPHRGDTEAFF.

This clone was detected a few times. The chain combines TRBV5-8 with TRBJ1-4; D uncertain. Trimming removed 0 bases from V and 8 bases from J, with 8 bases in between. The germline CDR1 and CDR2 sequences are SGHTS and YDEGEE. This CDR3 is 13 amino acids long. The chain's CDR3 is CASSLVLPEKLFF. Here the CDR3 DNA reads TGTGCCAGCAGCTTGGTTCTCCCGGAAAAACTGTTTTTT.

The chain combines TRBV27 with TRBJ1-3, with D possibly matching TRBD1 (5 bases). Germline values: CDR1 MNHEY, CDR2 SMNVEV (reference sequence). With 4 bases removed from V and 4 bases from J, the gap between germline ends came to 8 bases. This CDR3 region has 13 residues. DNA of the CDR3: TGTGCCAGCAGTTCGGGACTAGGAAACACCATATATTTT. It yields the protein CASSSGLGNTIYF.

The V and J genes are TRBV28 and TRBJ1-3, with D possibly TRBD1 on 6 matching bases. The V end was cut by 7 bases, the J end by 0 bases, with 7 bases between. This CDR3 is built from 13 residues. Germline-derived CDR1 and CDR2 are MDHEN and SYDVKM. CDR3 region: CASKQGSGNTIYF. CDR3 bases: TGTGCCAGCAAACAGGGCTCTGGAAACACCATATATTTT.

The rearrangement joins TRBV28 to TRBJ2-7, with D perhaps matching TRBD1 (5 bases). V was trimmed by 6 bases and J by 3 bases, leaving 12 bases between them. The CDR3 runs 13 residues. CDR1 is MDHEN and CDR2 is SYDVKM in the germline V gene. The CDR3 DNA follows: TGTGCCAGCAGCCCCAGGGTGGTCTACGAGCAGTACTTC. Its translation: CASSPRVVYEQYF.

The V call is TRBV27, the J call TRBJ2-3; 8 bases map to TRBD2. The CDR3 is 15 amino acids. J gave up 0 bases and V 6 bases, and 5 bases lay outside the gene matches. The germline CDR1 and CDR2 sequences are MNHEY and SMNVEV (reference sequence). The CDR3 region has the DNA TGTGCCAGCAGCCTACAGCGGGAGAGCACAGATACGCAGTATTTT. Translation gives CASSLQRESTDTQYF.

This clone is a singleton in its sample. The chain employs TRBV19 and TRBJ2-7; 8 bases line up with TRBD1. This CDR3 contains 16 residues. V trimming: 4 bases; J trimming: 3 bases; junction bases outside the gene matches: 11. The germline V gene encodes CDR1 LNHDA and CDR2 SQIVND (reference sequence). The DNA for the CDR3 is TGTGCCAGTAGTACCCTCCAGGACAGGGCCCTCTACGAGCAGTACTTC. Amino acids: CASSTLQDRALYEQYF.

The chain links TRBV15 to TRBJ2-4; D gene uncertain. V gave up 0 bases and J gave up 9 bases, with 9 bases separating them. Germline CDR1 LNHNV, CDR2 YYDKDF (reference sequence). This CDR3 is built from 13 residues. The CDR3 reads CATSRDNSRIQYF. CDR3 sequence (DNA): TGTGCCACCAGCAGAGATAACTCCCGCATTCAGTACTTC.